The clone carrying this T cell receptor beta chain was found many times. This record belongs to a study of response to subunit inactivated influenza vaccine. Using its own MiXCR run on the RT-PCR reads, TCRdb lists one record per CDR3 protein. The sample carries around 570,000 distinct CDR3 sequences, around 11% recorded once. Per the germline V gene, CDR1 is SEHNR and CDR2 is FQNEAQ (reference sequence). V lost 5 bases and J 1 base, leaving 5 bases between the germline ends. The CDR3 is 12 residues long. These data were also reused for a study on T cells expressing NK-cell markers. Per that study: Beta-chain TCR cDNA was generated via 5'RACE template switching with UMIs. The study drew TCR beta repertoires from sorted CD3+CD56+NKG2C+, CD3+CD56+NKG2C- and CD3+CD56-NKG2C+ T cells. The eight sequenced donors comprised seven who were HCMV-seropositive and one who was seronegative. Among the experiments, several used an anti-gamma-delta TCR antibody to restrict sorting to alpha-beta TCR T cells. Where a handful of donors were concerned, these clonotypes also led the CD3+CD56-NKG2C+ fraction.

The sequence derives from a man aged 45-65 years who received an inactivated influenza vaccine. Sample: PBMCs from blood, taken on the day of vaccination. V and J are TRBV7-9 and TRBJ1-1; D is uncertain. For the CDR3, the DNA is TGTGCCAGCAGCGGAACGAACACTGAAGCTTTCTTT. Protein: CASSGTNTEAFF.